This TCR beta chain stems from a study of shared clonotypes between healthy human individuals. Sequenced by immunoSEQ multiplex PCR; TCRdb stores in-frame clones only, minus some. Altogether over 2 million clones are present, less than 95% being singletons, with the ten largest covering about 1.1%. Germline V gene sequence: CDR1 MDHEN, CDR2 SYDVKM. The CDR3 covers 15 residues. Trimming took 6 bases from V and 1 from J, leaving 13 bases between them. It was CD45RO-negative cells, positively selected for CCR7, that made up naive CD8 cells, with terminally differentiated effector memory CD45RA+ cells excluded.

The receptor was derived from a young man in good health. The rearrangement links TRBV28 to TRBJ1-5; D remains ambiguous. The source material was naive CD8+ T cells sorted from blood. The CDR3 DNA follows: TGTGCCAGCAGCCCCCCCGGGTTGAGCAATCAGCCCCAGCATTTT. This translates into CASSPPGLSNQPQHF.